The sequence of this T cell receptor (beta chain) was determined in a study of CD4+ T cells in melanoma. General observations from the study: Diverse differentiation states were reported for melanoma neoantigen-specific CD4+ T cells.

Sequencing used immunoSEQ multiplex PCR; TCRdb keeps in-frame clones, though not all of them. The profile shows about 18,000 clones, about 84% of them singletons. On this clone itself: Its matching antigen is unknown.

Trimming removed 1 base from V and 1 base from J, with 4 bases in between. Germline V CDR1 and CDR2: MNHEY, SVGAGI. The CDR3 sequence is 13 residues long. The sample consisted of cells from a culture (not recorded whether cultured in vitro). The TCR sequence derives from a human donor with melanoma. The gene calls are TRBV6-5 and TRBJ1-1, with D hard to call. The CDR3 nucleotides are TGTGCCAGCAGTTACTGGGAGAACACTGAAGCTTTCTTT. This translates into CASSYWENTEAFF.